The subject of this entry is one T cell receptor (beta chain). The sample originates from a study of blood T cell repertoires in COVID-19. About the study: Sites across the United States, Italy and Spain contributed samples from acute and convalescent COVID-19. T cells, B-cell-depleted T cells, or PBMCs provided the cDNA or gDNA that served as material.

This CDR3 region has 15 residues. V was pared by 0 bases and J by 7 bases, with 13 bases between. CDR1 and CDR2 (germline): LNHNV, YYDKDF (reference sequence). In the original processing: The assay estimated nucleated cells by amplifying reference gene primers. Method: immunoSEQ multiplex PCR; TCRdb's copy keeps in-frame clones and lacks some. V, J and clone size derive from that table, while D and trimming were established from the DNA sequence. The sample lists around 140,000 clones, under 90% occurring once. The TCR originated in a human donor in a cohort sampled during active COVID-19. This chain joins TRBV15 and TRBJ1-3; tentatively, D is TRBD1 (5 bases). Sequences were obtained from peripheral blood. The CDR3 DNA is TGTGCCACCAGCAGAGATACGGCCCCAGGGAACACCATATATTTT. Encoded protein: CATSRDTAPGNTIYF.